The next 24 T cell receptor beta chains were all read from a single sample in a study of cytomegalovirus exposure and HLA in healthy donors. Primers for the PCR totalled 60 Vbeta and 13 Jbeta. Using immunoSEQ multiplex PCR, the repertoire was profiled, and TCRdb retains in-frame clones only, with some absent. The data contain some 56,000 clones, about four fifths of them singletons. Specimen: PBMCs. These receptors originate from a woman aged 40 to 50 in good health and CMV-seronegative.

CDR3 DNA: TGCGCCAGCAGAATAAGACGGCGGGGGGAGCAGTTCTTC. Protein product: CASRIRRRGEQFF. The genes are TRBV23-1 and TRBJ2-1, with TRBD2 identical over 7 bases. TRBV23-1 is an ORF, and what it does is uncertain. J lost 10 bases, V lost 6 bases, and 9 bases had no gene match. The length of the CDR3 is 13 residues.

This rearrangement joins TRBV5-1 to TRBJ2-6, with 7 positions matching TRBD2. CDR3 size: 16 residues. The V gene's germline CDR1 is SGHRS and CDR2 YFSETQ. Trimming removed 4 bases from V and 1 base from J; junction bases left unmatched: 5. The CDR3 coding sequence is TGCGCCAGCAGCCTCCCAGCGGGGTCTGGGGCCAACGTCCTGACTTTC. Protein product: CASSLPAGSGANVLTF.

The chain has TRBV19 and TRBJ2-7; 10 bases are shared with TRBD1. The CDR3 loop spans 15 amino acids. CDR1 and CDR2 (germline): LNHDA, SQIVND (reference sequence). The trim removed 2 bases at V and 4 bases at J, leaving 5 bases unmatched. CDR3 in amino acids: CASSISDRGAYEQYF. The CDR3 DNA follows: TGTGCCAGTAGTATATCGGACAGGGGGGCATACGAGCAGTACTTC. Variable domain in full (rest from reference TRBV19 and TRBJ2-7): DGGITQSPKYLFRKEGQNVTLSCEQNLNHDAMYWYRQDPGQGLRLIYYSQIVNDFQKGDIAEGYSVSREKKESFPLTVTSAQKNPTAFYLCASSISDRGAYEQYFGPGTRLTVT.

This sequence joins TRBV6-5 and TRBJ1-2; possible D gene TRBD1, 5 bases. Per germline, CDR1 MNHEY and CDR2 SVGAGI. The CDR3 length is 14 residues. Trimming pared 0 bases from V and 8 bases from J, leaving 13 bases between. The DNA of the CDR3 is TGTGCCAGCAGTTACTCGGGGCCCTCTCAGGGCTACACCTTC. This codes for CASSYSGPSQGYTF.

This clone was seen just once. The V gene is TRBV28, the J gene TRBJ1-2, with D possibly matching TRBD1 (5 bases). The germline V gene has CDR1 MDHEN and CDR2 SYDVKM. Trimming stripped 2 bases from V and 8 bases from J, with 12 bases between. The CDR3 spans 13 residues. As DNA, the CDR3 is TGTGCCAGCAGTTTAATTGGGGGGAACGGCTACACCTTC. Its translation is CASSLIGGNGYTF.

This chain joins TRBV19 and TRBJ1-1; the D is unclear. Deletions cut 2 bases from V and 4 bases from J, with 20 bases between. The CDR3 has 17 residues. Germline loops: CDR1 LNHDA, CDR2 SQIVND (reference sequence). In DNA form, the CDR3 reads TGTGCCAGTAGTATAATCAGTGTGTCCCAGGCGGGCACTGAAGCTTTCTTT. Translation gives CASSIISVSQAGTEAFF.

Of note for this clone: Within the sample, other DNA sequences also encode this same CDR3. The chain has TRBV6-5 and TRBJ1-1; D may be TRBD1 (6 bases). Germline V gene data show CDR1 as MNHEY and CDR2 as SVGAGI. Trimming pared 0 bases from V and 5 bases from J, leaving 7 bases between. The CDR3 length is 13 residues. The CDR3 region is CASSYSGGTEAFF. The CDR3 nucleotides read TGTGCCAGCAGTTACTCAGGGGGAACTGAAGCTTTCTTT.

Remarks on this clone: Other nucleotide sequences in the sample specify the same CDR3. V gene TRBV5-1 combines with J gene TRBJ2-2, with 10 bases that match TRBD2. V dropped 5 bases and J dropped 2; count of bases not matched to a gene: 3. CDR3 length equals 15 residues. CDR1 and CDR2 from the germline V gene are SGHRS and YFSETQ. Written as DNA, the CDR3 is TGCGCCAGCAGAGGGACTAGCGTAAACACCGGGGAGCTGTTTTTT. Translation gives CASRGTSVNTGELFF.

The chain has TRBV28 and TRBJ1-1; D not certain. Germline V CDR1 and CDR2: MDHEN, SYDVKM. The CDR3 loop spans 13 amino acids. V was pared by 6 bases and J by 2 bases, with 10 bases between. CDR3 region: CASSTRKNTEAFF. CDR3 nucleotides: TGTGCCAGCAGCACCAGGAAAAACACTGAAGCTTTCTTT.

V gene TRBV7-6 combines with J gene TRBJ1-2; no clear D gene. Trimming took 1 base from V and 1 from J, leaving 10 bases between them. Germline CDR1 SGHVS, CDR2 FNYEAQ. The CDR3 is 15 amino acids. CDR3: CASSLGQAINYGYTF. For the CDR3, the DNA is TGTGCCAGCAGCTTAGGTCAGGCCATTAACTATGGCTACACCTTC.

The chain couples TRBV7-9 to TRBJ2-1; 7 positions agree with TRBD2. The trim removed 5 bases at V and 5 bases at J, leaving 12 bases unmatched. The germline V gene has CDR1 SEHNR and CDR2 FQNEAQ (reference sequence). The length of the CDR3 is 16 residues. CDR3 protein: CASSPPLGRANNEQFF. The DNA for the CDR3 is TGTGCCAGCAGCCCTCCTCTGGGGAGGGCAAACAATGAGCAGTTCTTC.

The chain joins TRBV28 to TRBJ2-1, with D maybe TRBD1 (6 bases). CDR3 length equals 14 residues. In germline, CDR1 is MDHEN, CDR2 SYDVKM. The V end lost 6 bases, the J end lost 6 bases, and 15 bases lay between the germline ends. The CDR3 DNA is TGTGCCAGCAGACCACAGGGCGGAGCCAATGAGCAGTTCTTC. This encodes CASRPQGGANEQFF.

Concerning this clone: This specimen includes other DNA sequences encoding the same CDR3. The chain links TRBV9 to TRBJ2-1, with TRBD2 identical over 8 bases. The V gene's germline CDR1 is SGDLS and CDR2 YYNGEE. The CDR3 length is 15 residues. V was pared by 3 bases and J by 0 bases, with 2 bases of the junction left unmatched. The CDR3: CASSASGSSYNEQFF. CDR3 DNA sequence: TGTGCCAGCAGCGCGAGCGGGAGCTCCTACAATGAGCAGTTCTTC.

The J gene is TRBJ2-7, the V gene TRBV29-1; tentative D call: TRBD1 (6 bases). Germline CDR1 reads SQVTM; CDR2 reads ANQGSEA. With 6 bases removed from V and 4 bases from J, the gap between germline ends came to 19 bases. The CDR3 has 14 amino acids. CDR3 nucleotides: TGCAGCGTCTCTCAGGGGTCCCAATTGTACGAGCAGTACTTC. Its translation: CSVSQGSQLYEQYF.

The gene calls are TRBV11-2 and TRBJ1-2; D might be TRBD1 (5 bases). Per the germline V gene, CDR1 is SGHAT and CDR2 is FQNNGV. Trimming took 1 base from V and 2 from J, leaving 11 bases between them. The CDR3 loop spans 15 amino acids. The CDR3 region has the DNA TGTGCCAGCAGCTTAGGCACAGGCCGGAACTATGGCTACACCTTC. Protein: CASSLGTGRNYGYTF.

The CDR3 is CASSTGTGSYNEQFF. The CDR3 nucleotides are TGTGCCAGCAGCACCGGGACAGGGTCCTACAATGAGCAGTTCTTC. The chain carries TRBV5-4 and TRBJ2-1; 9 bases are shared with TRBD1. This CDR3 has 15 amino acids. Germline V gene data show CDR1 as SGHNT and CDR2 as YYREEE (reference sequence). V lost 4 bases and J lost 1; bases outside the gene matches: 3.

V usage is TRBV7-9 and J usage is TRBJ2-4; D is possibly TRBD1 (7 bases). Germline loops: CDR1 SEHNR, CDR2 FQNEAQ (reference sequence). V dropped 4 bases and J dropped 7 bases, with 20 bases sitting between them. There are 16 residues in the CDR3. The CDR3 DNA sequence: TGTGCCAGCAGCTCACGGGACTTTCAAGGGGGCAACATTCAGTACTTC. Translating it yields CASSSRDFQGGNIQYF.

The rearrangement joins TRBV28 to TRBJ2-7, with TRBD2 matching 8 bases. CDR3 length equals 14 residues. The V and J ends lost 7 bases and 1 base, in that order; junction bases with no gene match: 6. Germline CDR1 is MDHEN and CDR2 is SYDVKM. This CDR3 reads CASKGGRPSYEQYF. CDR3 bases: TGTGCCAGCAAAGGCGGGAGGCCTTCCTACGAGCAGTACTTC. The full variable domain, rest sourced from reference TRBV28 and TRBJ2-7, is DVKVTQSSRYLVKRTGEKVFLECVQDMDHENMFWYRQDPGLGLRLIYFSYDVKMKEKGDIPEGYSVSREKKERFSLILESASTNQTSMYLCASKGGRPSYEQYFGPGTRLTVT.

The V call is TRBV27, the J call TRBJ1-4; D is unclear. Trimming removed 5 bases from V and 2 bases from J, with 6 bases in between. The CDR3 covers 13 residues. Germline CDR1 reads MNHEY; CDR2 reads SMNVEV (reference sequence). The CDR3 region is CASSLLTNEKLFF. The CDR3 DNA follows: TGTGCCAGCAGTCTACTTACTAATGAAAAACTGTTTTTT.

This chain links TRBV9 with TRBJ2-2; D not certain. The ends were cut back, 1 base at V and 1 base at J, with 11 bases in the middle. The germline V gene has CDR1 SGDLS and CDR2 YYNGEE. This CDR3 contains 16 residues. DNA of the CDR3: TGTGCCAGCAGCGTATGGGCCAACCTGAACACCGGGGAGCTGTTTTTT. It specifies CASSVWANLNTGELFF.

This clone occurred once. The chain has TRBV6-6 and TRBJ2-7; a possible D gene is TRBD1 (6 bases). V dropped 6 bases and J dropped 2 bases, with 8 bases sitting between them. This CDR3 region has 12 residues. Looked up from germline, CDR1 is MNHNY and CDR2 is SVGAGI (reference sequence). CDR3 sequence: CASRDRTYEQYF. CDR3 DNA sequence: TGTGCCAGCAGGGACAGAACCTACGAGCAGTACTTC.

J is TRBJ1-1 and V is TRBV7-6; TRBD1 matches at 7 bases. The germline V gene has CDR1 SGHVS and CDR2 FNYEAQ. V lost 10 bases, J lost 3 bases, and 11 bases stayed unmatched. The CDR3 covers 14 residues. The CDR3 DNA is TGTGCCACACTCGCCGGGACAGACTACACTGAAGCTTTCTTT. Amino acids: CATLAGTDYTEAFF.

The CDR3 loop is CASSLNQGMGADTQYF. Here the CDR3 DNA reads TGTGCCAGCAGTTTAAATCAGGGGATGGGGGCAGATACGCAGTATTTT. The genes are TRBV28 and TRBJ2-3; perhaps TRBD1 as D (6 bases). This CDR3 contains 16 residues. The germline V and J ends were trimmed by 2 bases and 4 bases, with 16 bases remaining between them. In germline, CDR1 is MDHEN, CDR2 SYDVKM.

The chain carries TRBV10-3 and TRBJ2-7, with TRBD1 matching 9 bases. Germline V gene lookup returns CDR1 ENHRY and CDR2 SYGVKD. J gave up 1 base and V 6 bases, and 13 bases lay outside the gene matches. The CDR3 runs to 17 residues. This chain's CDR3 is CAISAGGTGQGSYEQYF. The CDR3 DNA is TGTGCCATCAGCGCCGGAGGGACAGGGCAAGGTTCCTACGAGCAGTACTTC.